This T cell receptor (beta chain) was documented in a study of radiation and T cells in renal cell carcinoma (TCRdb year 2020). About the full investigation: The samples were obtained from a clinical trial, where primary renal cell carcinomas were treated with 15 Gy stereotactic body radiation therapy and then removed by nephrectomy 4 weeks afterward. In the 55 or so samples combined, around 3.7 million unique CDR3 nucleotide sequences were found, encoding 2.5 million or so unique CDR3 amino acid sequences. In total, roughly 51 samples underwent TCR beta sequencing: 25 or so tumors plus 27 peripheral blood samples.

Results and caveats for the whole study, not just this receptor: Because the trial had a single-armed design, the trial could not examine how radiation dose or scheduling affected the TCR repertoire. Because pretreatment tumor biopsies were not available, the study could not determine whether clonotypes were already present within the tumor at baseline. In blood, the top tumor clonotypes increased from baseline to 2 weeks after radiation and then shrank by 4 weeks, which suggests a temporary expansion of tumor-resident clones. Changes in the blood repertoire were not tracked past 4 weeks after treatment.

Including cysteine and phenylalanine, the CDR3 has 13 amino acids. The CDR3 DNA has 39 bases and is translated from base 1. The germline V end is reduced by 4 bases and the J end by 15 bases; junction bases left unmatched: 11. The germline V gene supplies CDR1 SNHLY and CDR2 FYNNEI. Following the manufacturer's recommendations, the immunoSEQ kit was used to generate TCR beta libraries from genomic DNA. To prepare the libraries, a first multiplex PCR with proprietary primers was run, followed by a second PCR that added unique barcodes, and a bead cleanup was done after each round. Each sample batch included a kit-provided positive control reaction and a negative control reaction. The final libraries underwent checking on an Agilent 4200 TapeStation D1000 ScreenTape, volumetric pooling, and quantification by qPCR. An Illumina NextSeq500 fitted with a MidOutput 150-cycle cartridge performed the sequencing, running 156 Read1 cycles and 15 Index1 cycles with the kit's custom primers. The pooled library was loaded at about 1 pM, with a roughly 19% PhiX control spiked in. As for the authors' bioinformatics: Vendor-processed data were analyzed in R, and a clonotype was defined as all T cells sharing the same CDR3 nucleotide sequence. In the clone abundance analyses, frequencies in each sample were normalized to that sample's 10,000 most abundant clones. Public T cell clones, which averaged fewer than five per sample, were removed prior to analysis. A difference in abundance of at least 32-fold between compartments was used to define tumor-enriched and baseline blood-enriched clonotypes. Clonotypes expanded or contracted between blood time points were identified with a beta-binomial differential abundance model. Similarity between tumor and blood repertoires was quantified using the Baroni-Urbani and Buser coefficient, and groups were compared with two-tailed Wilcoxon tests in R. The table was pulled from immuneACCESS by TCRdb, which kept in-frame rearrangements only. Such tables lose some clones; where checked, under half of the loss comes from unresolved V genes, and the rest has no known cause. V, J and clone size are those of that table, while D and trimming were read from the DNA. In this sample the table shows 150,000 to 180,000 clones, about 87% of which occur a single time. 13% of the sample comes from the top ten.

Only a few counts were recorded for this clone. Its binding antigen is unknown. Base qualities are not provided; no much larger clone lies one nucleotide away. The time point label of this sample denotes: blood 2 weeks post-SBRT. The sample's treatment or condition label, in plain terms: 15 Gy SBRT to primary tumor, nephrectomy 4 weeks later. To follow tumor-enriched clonotypes, serial peripheral blood was collected from radiation-treated patients at baseline and at 2 weeks and 4 weeks after SBRT. Renal cell carcinoma with clear cell pathology was present in all patients. Genomic DNA for TCR sequencing was prepared using the QIAamp DNA Blood Mini Kit (Qiagen). The analyses included just those samples that passed every quality control check.

The sequencing used blood, collected from a patient whose treatment included radiotherapy and nephrectomy. Rearrangement joined TRBV2 to TRBJ2-1; 8 of the junction bases match TRBD2. The clonotype was recovered from a woman between 50 and 59 years old with renal cell carcinoma. The DNA is TGTGCCAGCAGTGCAGAGCGGGGGAGACCCCTGTTCTTC. The encoded protein is CASSAERGRPLFF.